One sample yielded the 24 T cell receptor beta chains listed below, sequenced in a study of Graves' ophthalmopathy and Graves' hyperthyroidism. Amplification of the TCR beta CDR3 regions used RNA transcripts (as template). Second-round multiplex PCR followed a first-round RT-PCR using HTBI primers. TCRdb reprocessed the multiplex PCR reads via MiXCR and lists one record per CDR3 protein. This table has around 670,000 distinct CDR3 sequences, 35% to 50% appearing once. Specimen: peripheral blood. The source of these receptors is an adult man with Graves' ophthalmopathy.

Worth noting for this clonotype: A much more abundant neighbour one base away suggests this may be a read error. This chain joins TRBV7-2 and TRBJ2-7, with 9 bases aligning to TRBD1. The CDR3 loop spans 14 amino acids. Germline V CDR1 and CDR2: SGHTA, FQGNSA. The CDR3 loop is CASSLGGQGGARIF. DNA for the CDR3: TGTGCCAGCAGCTTAGGGGGACAGGGTGGCGCGCGGATCTTC.

Comments on this clonotype: One end of the junction varies from germline; a read error may be responsible. This sequence joins TRBV15 and TRBJ2-7, with a possible D match to TRBD1 (6 bases). The CDR3 consists of 15 residues. The germline CDR1 and CDR2 sequences are LNHNV and YYDKDF (reference sequence). Here the CDR3 reads CASSPGTLDPLEQYF. The CDR3 DNA reads as TGTGCCAGCAGCCCCGGGACACTCGACCCGCTCGAGCAGTACTTC.

This chain joins TRBV10-3 and TRBJ2-5; the D is unclear. This CDR3 has 14 residues. V gave up 5 bases and J gave up 7 bases, with 17 bases separating them. Germline CDR1 and CDR2: ENHRY and SYGVKD. CDR3 protein: CAISLTSRIRTQYF. The CDR3 nucleotides read TGTGCCATCAGTTTAACCTCGAGGATACGGACCCAGTACTTC.

The V and J genes are TRBV28 and TRBJ1-1; D gene uncertain. V lost 9 bases, J lost 3 bases, and 23 bases lay in between. Germline CDR1 MDHEN, CDR2 SYDVKM. The CDR3 is 16 residues long. The CDR3 here is CARVKIRTTRDTEAFF. DNA of the CDR3: TGTGCCAGGGTAAAAATTCGGACGACAAGGGACACTGAAGCTTTCTTT. Drawing the rest from reference TRBV28 and TRBJ1-1, the complete variable domain is DVKVTQSSRYLVKRTGEKVFLECVQDMDHENMFWYRQDPGLGLRLIYFSYDVKMKEKGDIPEGYSVSREKKERFSLILESASTNQTSMYLCARVKIRTTRDTEAFFGQGTRLTVV.

As concerns this clonotype: It may be a read error: a sequence one base away is much more abundant. This chain links TRBV24-1 with TRBJ2-6, with D perhaps given as TRBD1 or TRBD2 (6 bases each). CDR1 and CDR2 from the germline V gene are KGHDR and SFDVKD. This CDR3 is 17 amino acids long. CDR3 amino acids: CATSAGHSISGGNVLTF. The CDR3 nucleotides are TGTGCCACCAGCGCGGGACATAGTATTTCTGGGGGCAACGTCCTGACTTTC.

This clonotype was counted a single time. This chain uses TRBV6-6 with TRBJ2-5, with 8 bases that match TRBD2. The CDR3 is 13 amino acids. Unmatched junction bases numbered 8, after V lost 9 bases and J lost 5 bases. Germline lookup yields CDR1 MNHNY and CDR2 SVGAGI (reference sequence). CDR3 amino acids: CARPGGAGETQYF. The CDR3 DNA sequence: TGTGCCAGGCCGGGGGGGGCCGGGGAGACCCAGTACTTC.

This clonotype came up once. Sequence at one end of the junction differs from germline and may be a read error. The chain links TRBV29-1 to TRBJ2-6, with 8 bases matching TRBD1. The CDR3 loop spans 13 amino acids. The germline V gene encodes CDR1 SQVTM and CDR2 ANQGSEA. This CDR3 reads CSVDRTGTGTEAF. The CDR3 nucleotides read TGCAGCGTAGACCGGACAGGGACAGGCACTGAAGCTTTC.

J is TRBJ1-2 and V is TRBV20-1, with D possibly matching TRBD1 (5 bases). V shed 7 bases and J shed 4 bases, with 16 bases lying between them. The CDR3 consists of 13 residues. Germline assignment: CDR1 DFQATT and CDR2 SNEGSKA (reference sequence). DNA for the CDR3: TGCAGTGTTCCGGGGGGTCAGGTCTATGGCTACACCTTC. Translated, it gives CSVPGGQVYGYTF.

This clonotype was seen repeatedly, ten times or more. The J gene is TRBJ1-5, the V gene TRBV24-1; 11 nucleotides agree with TRBD1. Trimming cost V 4 bases and J 7 bases; bases outside gene matches: 8. CDR3 length: 16 amino acids. In germline, CDR1 is KGHDR, CDR2 SFDVKD. The CDR3 sequence is CATSDPGTGGQQPQHF. DNA for the CDR3: TGTGCCACCAGTGACCCAGGGACAGGGGGGCAGCAGCCCCAGCATTTT.

The chain has TRBV5-5 and TRBJ2-7; D might be TRBD2 (5 bases). The CDR3 spans 14 residues. Trimming left V 0 bases short and J 7 bases short, with 14 bases between. Germline values: CDR1 SGHKS, CDR2 YYEKEE (reference sequence). CDR3 coding DNA: TGTGCCAGCAGCTTGGAGATACGGGGAGAGGAGCAGTACTTC. Encoded protein: CASSLEIRGEEQYF.

This clonotype was seen only a few times. The chain employs TRBV7-2 and TRBJ2-5, with D perhaps TRBD1 (6 bases). Trimming removed 5 bases from V and 2 bases from J, with 15 bases in between. The CDR3 extends over 15 amino acids. Germline V gene data show CDR1 as SGHTA and CDR2 as FQGNSA. The CDR3 nucleotides read TGTGCCAGCAGCCGATACAGGGTTGGGCAAGAGACCCAGTACTTC. Amino acid sequence: CASSRYRVGQETQYF. The complete variable domain, with remaining parts taken from reference TRBV7-2 and TRBJ2-5, reads GAGVSQSPSNKVTEKGKDVELRCDPISGHTALYWYRQSLGQGLEFLIYFQGNSAPDKSGLPSDRFSAERTGGSVSTLTIQRTQQEDSAVYLCASSRYRVGQETQYFGPGTRLLVL.

The V call is TRBV9, the J call TRBJ2-5, with D perhaps matching TRBD1 (6 bases). CDR3 length: 15 residues. Between the trimmed V and J ends, which lost 0 bases and 7 bases, there was a span of 16 bases. CDR1 is SGDLS and CDR2 is YYNGEE in the germline V gene. Here the CDR3 reads CASSVAGVGVGTQYF. The CDR3 coding sequence is TGTGCCAGCAGCGTAGCAGGGGTCGGTGTTGGGACCCAGTACTTC.

This clonotype was seen ten or more times. The chain uses TRBV25-1 and TRBJ2-6; a possible D gene is TRBD1 (6 bases). Germline V lookup: CDR1 MGHDK, CDR2 SYGVNS. Trimming left V 7 bases short and J 4 bases short, with 17 bases between. CDR3 size: 16 residues. The CDR3 region has the DNA TGTGCCAGCACCCAGACAGGCGCTCCGGGGGCCAACGTCCTGACTTTC. Encoded protein: CASTQTGAPGANVLTF.

Many counts were recorded for this clonotype. The J gene is TRBJ2-7, the V gene TRBV2, with 8 bases aligning to TRBD1. Germline V gives CDR1 SNHLY, CDR2 FYNNEI. The CDR3 sequence is 13 residues long. The V segment lost 5 bases and the J segment 6 bases; nucleotides outside the gene matches: 6. The CDR3 loop reads CASSSTGEVEQYF. CDR3 sequence (DNA): TGTGCCAGCAGTTCGACAGGGGAGGTCGAGCAGTACTTC.

As to this clonotype: A read error may be the cause here, since a much bigger clone is one base away. The chain couples TRBV9 to TRBJ1-2, with a tentative D call TRBD1 (5 bases). Germline-derived CDR1 and CDR2 are SGDLS and YYNGEE. The CDR3 sequence is 11 residues long. Trimming cost V 7 bases and J 7 bases, with 11 bases left between them. In DNA, the CDR3 is TGTGCCAGCGGCGCCACAGGTGGCTACACCTTC. Protein sequence: CASGATGGYTF. The entire variable domain, with the rest obtained from reference TRBV9 and TRBJ1-2, is as follows: DSGVTQTPKHLITATGQRVTLRCSPRSGDLSVYWYQQSLDQGLQFLIQYYNGEERAKGNILERFSAQQFPDLHSELNLSSLELGDSALYFCASGATGGYTFGSGTRLTVV.

Only one count was recorded for this clonotype. A much larger clone differs by one base, so this may be a read error. V is TRBV7-9 and J is TRBJ1-1, with unresolved D. The CDR3 runs to 12 residues. Germline loops: CDR1 SEHNR, CDR2 FQNEAQ (reference sequence). Trimming stripped 8 bases from V and 3 bases from J, with 10 bases between. In DNA, the CDR3 is TGTGCCAGCGGACTACACGACACTGAAGCTTTCTTT. Protein sequence: CASGLHDTEAFF. Together with reference TRBV7-9 and TRBJ1-1, the CDR3 gives the full variable domain: DTGVSQNPRHKITKRGQNVTFRCDPISEHNRLYWYRQTLGQGPEFLTYFQNEAQLEKSRLLSDRFSAERPKGSFSTLEIQRTEQGDSAMYLCASGLHDTEAFFGQGTRLTVV.

This sequence joins TRBV29-1 and TRBJ2-5, with 10 bases lining up with TRBD1. Per germline, CDR1 SQVTM and CDR2 ANQGSEA. V dropped 8 bases and J dropped 5; count of bases not matched to a gene: 8. The CDR3 covers 13 residues. CDR3 loop: CSMQTGGEETQYF. CDR3 nucleotide sequence: TGCAGCATGCAGACAGGGGGCGAGGAGACCCAGTACTTC.

This chain joins TRBV5-1 and TRBJ1-2; D is unresolved. The V gene's germline CDR1 is SGHRS and CDR2 YFSETQ. V lost 4 bases and J 2 bases, leaving 18 bases between the germline ends. This CDR3 comprises 16 residues. The CDR3 here is CASSQTRTGVNYGYTF. In nucleotides, the CDR3 is TGCGCCAGCAGCCAAACCCGGACCGGGGTAAACTATGGCTACACCTTC.

The rearrangement joins TRBV7-9 to TRBJ1-2, with 7 bases that match TRBD1. This CDR3 is built from 10 residues. Per the germline V gene, CDR1 is SEHNR and CDR2 is FQNEAQ (reference sequence). CDR3 sequence reads: CATGDYGYTF. Written as DNA, the CDR3 is TGTGCTACAGGGGATTATGGCTACACCTTC.

Note on this clonotype: This CDR3 is missing its conserved last phenylalanine or tryptophan, likely due to a read error. The chain has TRBV9 and TRBJ2-7, with 9 bases lining up with TRBD2. After removal of 4 bases from V and 1 base from J, the junction contained 6 bases not matched to a gene. The germline CDR1 and CDR2 sequences are SGDLS and YYNGEE. This CDR3 region has 15 residues. CDR3 in DNA: TGTGCCAGCAGCTTTGGACTAGCGCCTTCCTACGAGCAGTACTGC. This translates into CASSFGLAPSYEQYC.

This clonotype has a handful of counts. The V call is TRBV5-1, the J call TRBJ1-1, with unresolved D. V lost 4 bases and J 1 base, leaving 11 bases between the germline ends. Germline V gives CDR1 SGHRS, CDR2 YFSETQ. This CDR3 has 14 residues. The CDR3 nucleotides read TGCGCCAGCAGCCCTAGTTCAAGGAACACTGAAGCTTTCTTT. Protein: CASSPSSRNTEAFF.

The sample holds a few counts of this clonotype. CDR3 sequence (DNA): TGTGCCAGCAGCCAAGGAAGTCTCTCTGGAAACACCATATATTTT. Its translation is CASSQGSLSGNTIYF. This sequence joins TRBV9 and TRBJ1-3; no definite D call. The V and J ends lost 4 bases and 0 bases respectively, with 11 bases between them. The V gene's germline CDR1 is SGDLS and CDR2 YYNGEE. CDR3 length: 15 residues.

In this sample, this clonotype turned up many times. The chain uses TRBV7-9 and TRBJ1-6; the D gene is possibly TRBD1 (5 bases). Germline values: CDR1 SEHNR, CDR2 FQNEAQ (reference sequence). Trimming cost V 5 bases and J 7 bases, with 12 bases left between them. The length of the CDR3 is 14 residues. The CDR3 nucleotides read TGTGCCAGCAGCGCGACGACAGCAAATTCACCCCTCCACTTT. Translated, it gives CASSATTANSPLHF.

Only a few counts were recorded for this clonotype. A read error may account for a junction end that differs from germline. The rearrangement uses TRBV10-3 and TRBJ2-7; 8 bases align to TRBD2. Germline CDR1 reads ENHRY; CDR2 reads SYGVKD. This CDR3 is 14 amino acids long. The CDR3 DNA sequence: TGTGCCAGCAGTTCGGGACTAGTTCCGGGGGAGCAGTACTTC. This gives the protein CASSSGLVPGEQYF.